These 2 T cell receptor beta chains were sequenced from one sample in a study of T cell repertoires in cytomegalovirus infection. For these TCRs, the target antigens are not known. TCRdb recomputed calls from the reads with MiXCR, one row per CDR3 protein. The sample lists roughly 350,000 distinct CDR3 sequences, 34% occurring once. The sequencing here drew on cultured PBMCs, taken from culture after CMV antigen stimulation. Receptors originate from a human donor in good health (CMV status not recorded). Some clones in this sample may be carry-over from other donors' samples.

This chain uses TRBV7-2 with TRBJ2-7; D is perhaps TRBD1 (6 bases). V was trimmed by 6 bases and J by 4 bases, leaving 16 bases between them. Germline CDR1 and CDR2: SGHTA and FQGNSA. CDR3 length: 14 amino acids. Written as DNA, the CDR3 is TGTGCCAGCAGATTGGCAGGGGCGCAGTACGAGCAGTACTTC. It specifies CASRLAGAQYEQYF.

This chain connects TRBV20-1 to TRBJ2-3; 10 positions agree with TRBD2. V gave up 8 bases and J gave up 2 bases; unmatched junction bases: 4. Germline CDR1 reads DFQATT; CDR2 reads SNEGSKA (reference sequence). CDR3 length: 13 amino acids. CDR3 region: CSSGREPTDTQYF. CDR3 nucleotides: TGCAGTAGCGGGAGGGAGCCCACAGATACGCAGTATTTT.